This entry lists 13 T cell receptor beta chains sequenced from one sample in a study of cytomegalovirus exposure and HLA in healthy donors. 60 Vbeta and 13 Jbeta primers were used in PCR. The data were produced by immunoSEQ multiplex PCR, yet TCRdb's version contains in-frame clones alone and is incomplete. The table shows approximately 130,000 clones, with 81% occurring only once. The sequencing input was PBMCs. These receptors were obtained from a woman in her thirties or forties in good health and CMV-seronegative.

The chain employs TRBV4-1 and TRBJ1-3; D unresolved. The V and J ends lost 0 bases and 0 bases respectively, with 6 bases between them. Germline V gives CDR1 MGHRA, CDR2 YSYEKL. The CDR3 runs 15 residues. Here the CDR3 reads CASSQEPSSGNTIYF. The CDR3 nucleotides are TGCGCCAGCAGCCAAGAACCGAGCTCTGGAAACACCATATATTTT.

The chain couples TRBV27 to TRBJ1-5, with 9 bases matching TRBD1. CDR3 length: 15 residues. The germline CDR1 and CDR2 sequences are MNHEY and SMNVEV (reference sequence). With 5 bases clipped from V and 2 bases from J, the junction kept 4 bases outside the gene matches. The CDR3 protein is CASSERTGGNQPQHF. CDR3 DNA: TGTGCCAGCAGTGAGCGGACAGGGGGCAATCAGCCCCAGCATTTT.

The chain recombines TRBV6-5 with TRBJ2-7; 11 nucleotides line up with TRBD1. J gave up 7 bases and V 6 bases, and 8 bases lay outside the gene matches. From germline, CDR1 is MNHEY and CDR2 SVGAGI. CDR3 length: 14 residues. The CDR3, as DNA: TGTGCCAGCAGGCCGGACAGGGGGCGCCGAGAGCAGTACTTC. This sequence encodes CASRPDRGRREQYF.

The chain links TRBV9 to TRBJ2-2, with 7 positions matching TRBD2. This CDR3 spans 18 amino acids. After removal of 0 bases from V and 5 bases from J, the junction contained 13 bases not matched to a gene. Germline CDR1 and CDR2: SGDLS and YYNGEE. The CDR3 region has the DNA TGTGCCAGCAGCGTAGAGGTGGGAAACGCGGGGGTGACCGGGGAGCTGTTTTTT. Encoded protein: CASSVEVGNAGVTGELFF.

J is TRBJ2-7 and V is TRBV11-2, with D perhaps matching TRBD1 (5 bases). V lost 5 bases and J 2 bases, leaving 13 bases between the germline ends. Germline V gives CDR1 SGHAT, CDR2 FQNNGV. CDR3 length: 14 amino acids. CDR3 sequence reads: CASSPQGRTYEQYF. CDR3 sequence (DNA): TGTGCCAGCAGCCCCCAGGGTCGCACCTACGAGCAGTACTTC.

The V call is TRBV4-1, the J call TRBJ1-2; D is unresolved. Germline-derived CDR1 and CDR2 are MGHRA and YSYEKL. Trimming shortened V by 4 bases and J by 2 bases, and 8 bases separated the two germline ends. This CDR3 has 13 amino acids. CDR3 region: CASSPGGNYGYTF. The CDR3 DNA is TGCGCCAGCAGCCCTGGAGGGAACTATGGCTACACCTTC.

V and J are TRBV14 and TRBJ2-1; 10 positions match TRBD1. The CDR3 spans 15 residues. Germline lookup yields CDR1 SGHDN and CDR2 FVKESK. Trimming removed 2 bases from V and 9 bases from J; junction bases left unmatched: 7. The CDR3 sequence is CASSQQDRGRGEQFF. CDR3 nucleotide sequence: TGTGCCAGCAGCCAACAAGACAGGGGGCGTGGTGAGCAGTTCTTC.

The chain couples TRBV4-2 to TRBJ2-1; the match to TRBD2 covers 12 bases. The CDR3 runs 15 residues. V lost 3 bases to trimming and J lost 15 bases; unmatched junction nucleotides: 12. Per germline, CDR1 LGHNA and CDR2 YNFKEQ. The CDR3 protein is CASSQDLAGGRDWFF. In nucleotides, the CDR3 is TGTGCCAGCAGCCAGGACCTAGCGGGAGGGCGAGATTGGTTCTTC.

This chain links TRBV5-6 with TRBJ1-1; maybe TRBD1 (6 bases). The V gene lost 5 bases and the J gene lost 6 bases, with 23 bases spanning the gap. CDR1 is SGHDT, CDR2 YYEEEE, per germline. This CDR3 comprises 16 residues. CDR3 sequence reads: CASSSGLQGEFAEAFF. The CDR3 coding sequence is TGTGCCAGCAGTTCGGGATTACAGGGAGAATTCGCTGAAGCTTTCTTT.

This sequence joins TRBV6-1 and TRBJ2-7, with 9 nucleotides matching TRBD1. The CDR3 is 14 amino acids. V lost 8 bases and J lost 2; bases outside the gene matches: 7. CDR1 MNHNS and CDR2 SASEGT come from the germline V gene. Written as DNA, the CDR3 is TGTGCCAGCCACAGGACAGGGGTCCCCTACGAGCAGTACTTC. Translating it yields CASHRTGVPYEQYF.

The chain joins TRBV28 to TRBJ2-5; 9 bases agree with TRBD1. The CDR3 has 14 residues. The J segment lost 5 bases and the V segment lost 6 bases, leaving 7 bases of the junction unmatched. Per the germline V gene, CDR1 is MDHEN and CDR2 is SYDVKM. The CDR3 sequence is CASSSYRGRETQYF. The CDR3 DNA reads as TGTGCCAGCAGCTCGTACAGGGGGCGGGAGACCCAGTACTTC.

The chain is built from TRBV5-1 and TRBJ2-7, with a weak D call TRBD1 (5 bases). This CDR3 is built from 13 residues. Germline CDR1 reads SGHRS; CDR2 reads YFSETQ. Trimming took off 4 bases at V and 6 bases at J, with 14 bases between the two ends. CDR3 protein: CASSGQGSLEQYF. DNA of the CDR3: TGCGCCAGCAGCGGCCAGGGCTCTCTCGAGCAGTACTTC. Full variable domain (remainder filled in from reference TRBV5-1 and TRBJ2-7): KAGVTQTPRYLIKTRGQQVTLSCSPISGHRSVSWYQQTPGQGLQFLFEYFSETQRNKGNFPGRFSGRQFSNSRSEMNVSTLELGDSALYLCASSGQGSLEQYFGPGTRLTVT.

The rearrangement links TRBV6-5 to TRBJ1-5; D is ambiguous. The CDR3 length is 14 residues. V lost 6 bases and J lost 3, with 12 bases in between. Germline CDR1 MNHEY, CDR2 SVGAGI. CDR3 DNA: TGTGCCAGCAGGGAGGTAAAGGCCAATCAGCCCCAGCATTTT. This translates into CASREVKANQPQHF.